This T cell receptor (beta chain) was identified in a study of CD8 T cells in ankylosing spondylitis. As to this clonotype: The antigen is not known.

Study-wide findings and caveats: From matched ankylosing spondylitis synovial fluid, disease-linked clones were reportedly recovered at significantly enriched levels. There were earlier reports of some motif variants in reactive arthritis synovial fluid and blood. Disease-linked clones displayed a CD8+ phenotype and appeared relatively rarely in peripheral blood. Seemingly characteristic of ankylosing spondylitis blood was a TCR beta motif consisting of under 10 highly homologous variants.

Library preparation for TCR beta used quantitative 5'-RACE with molecular barcodes. In TCRdb, the 5' RACE reads were re-called with MiXCR into one record per CDR3 protein. The sample holds around 130,000 distinct CDR3 sequences, 17% seen once. The sequence was collected from a male donor with ankylosing spondylitis. Sequencing used blood, either unsorted or a sorted T cell fraction (not recorded which).

The CDR3 coding sequence is TGTGCCAGCAGCTGGGAAGGGGATACGCAGTATTTT. It encodes CASSWEGDTQYF. The chain combines TRBV7-9 with TRBJ2-3; D is undetermined. Per germline, CDR1 SEHNR and CDR2 FQNEAQ (reference sequence). The CDR3 spans 12 residues. Deletions cut 4 bases from V and 6 bases from J, with 8 bases between.